This T cell receptor beta chain was recorded in a study of blood T cell repertoires in COVID-19. Study summary: Sample material is recorded as cDNA or gDNA derived from T cells, B-cell-depleted T cells, or PBMCs.

In the source study's methods: Nucleated cell counts were estimated from reference gene primer amplification. The table came from immunoSEQ multiplex PCR; TCRdb's copy has only in-frame clones and leaves some out. V, J and clone size reflect that table, while D and trimming were determined from the DNA. The data hold 130,000 to 150,000 clones, with approximately 90% observed a single time. Per the germline V gene, CDR1 is MRHNA and CDR2 is SNTAGT. This CDR3 contains 16 residues. The trim removed 6 bases at V and 3 bases at J, leaving 6 bases unmatched. This clone was recorded a few times. Sequenced material: peripheral blood. The receptor's source is a woman between 50 and 59 years old with acute or convalescent COVID-19. The J gene is TRBJ2-3, the V gene TRBV6-4; 13 bases are shared with TRBD2. CDR3 bases: TGTGCCAGCAGCTCCGAGACTAGCGGGGGGACAGATACGCAGTATTTT. This sequence encodes CASSSETSGGTDTQYF.